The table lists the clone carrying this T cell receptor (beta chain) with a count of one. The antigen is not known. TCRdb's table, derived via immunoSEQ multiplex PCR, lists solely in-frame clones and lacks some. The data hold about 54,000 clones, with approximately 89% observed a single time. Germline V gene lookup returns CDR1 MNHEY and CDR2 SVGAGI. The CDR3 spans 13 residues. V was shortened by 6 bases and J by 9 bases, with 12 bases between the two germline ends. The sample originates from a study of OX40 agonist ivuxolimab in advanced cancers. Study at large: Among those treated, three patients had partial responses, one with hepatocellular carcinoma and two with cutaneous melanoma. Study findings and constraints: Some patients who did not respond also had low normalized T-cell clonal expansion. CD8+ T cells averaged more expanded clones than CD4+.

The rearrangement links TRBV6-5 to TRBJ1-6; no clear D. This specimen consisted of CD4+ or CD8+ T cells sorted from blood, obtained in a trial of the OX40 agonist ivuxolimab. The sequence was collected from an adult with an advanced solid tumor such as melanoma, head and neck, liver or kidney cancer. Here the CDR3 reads CASSRNMGSPLHF. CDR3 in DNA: TGTGCCAGCAGCCGGAACATGGGTTCACCCCTCCACTTT.